These T cell receptor beta chains were read from a single sample in a study of tumor and adjacent non-tumor tissue in lung cancer. TCRdb redid the calling of the multiplex PCR reads with MiXCR, one entry per CDR3 protein. This sample yields roughly 76,000 distinct CDR3 sequences, of which around two thirds are seen a single time; about 12% belongs to the top ten. The material sequenced was lung tumor tissue. The receptors here all came from a woman aged 70-85 years with non-small cell lung cancer. The CDR3 runs from the conserved cysteine through the conserved F or W. D genes are given only for firm matches. Rows may omit the clone size; those that give it use once, few, many or a size class.

TGTGCCAGCAGCCATACACATCAGACCAGGACTAGCGGCTCCTACGAGCAGTACTTC,CASSHTHQTRTSGSYEQYF,TRBV4-2,TRBD2,.,TRBJ2-7
TGTGTCAGCAGCTTGGACAGGGACGCAGATACGCGGTATTTT,CVSSLDRDADTRYF,TRBV11-1,TRBD1,once,TRBJ2-3
TGCAGCCTTTCTAGCGGGAGCTGTGGCGAGCAGTACTTC,CSLSSGSCGEQYF,TRBV29-1,TRBD2,.,TRBJ2-7
TGCGCCAGCAGTGAGTACATACGAGACTACAATGAGCAGTTCTTC,CASSEYIRDYNEQFF,TRBV10-1,.,.,TRBJ2-1
TGTGCCAGCAGTTACCACCCGGGACAGGTCATTCAGTACTTC,CASSYHPGQVIQYF,TRBV6-5,TRBD1,many,TRBJ2-4
TGTGCCAGCAGCCGCTCTAGCGTCCTAGGCTCCGGGGAGCTGTTTTTT,CASSRSSVLGSGELFF,TRBV4-2,.,many,TRBJ2-2
TGTGCCAGCAGCTTAGAGGATACCAACTCCTATAATTCACCCCTCCACTTT,CASSLEDTNSYNSPLHF,TRBV11-3,.,.,TRBJ1-6
TGTGCCAGCACCATCCACCGCGCAGGGGACCGAAATGGCAATCGGCCCCAGCATTTT,CASTIHRAGDRNGNRPQHF,TRBV6-1,.,once,TRBJ1-5
TGTGCCAGCACATCGGGACTTACGAACACTGAAGCTTTCTTT,CASTSGLTNTEAFF,TRBV5-5,.,many,TRBJ1-1
TGTGCCAGCAGCTTGGTAGGCGGGAGCACAGATACGCAGTATTTT,CASSLVGGSTDTQYF,TRBV5-4,.,many,TRBJ2-3
TGTGCCAGCAGTGAACTGACATCGTATTGCAATCAGTCCCAGCATTTT,CASSELTSYCNQSQHF,TRBV6-1,.,once,TRBJ1-5
TGTGGCATCAGTGAGGAGTGGGGCGGGAATGAGCAGTTCTTC,CGISEEWGGNEQFF,TRBV10-3,.,.,TRBJ2-1
TGCAACATTGTGGGATACAATGAGCAGTTTTTC,CNIVGYNEQFF,TRBV29-1,.,.,TRBJ2-1
TGTGTCAGCAGTTTCTCAGAAAAGGAGCAGTACTTC,CVSSFSEKEQYF,TRBV28,.,.,TRBJ2-7
TGTGCCAGCAACACGGACCCAGACCAGCCCCAGCATTTT,CASNTDPDQPQHF,TRBV6-6,.,.,TRBJ1-5
TGCAGTGCTAGAGCCGACGGGAGGGTCAACAATGAGCGGTTCTTC,CSARADGRVNNERFF,TRBV20-1,TRBD2,once,TRBJ2-1
TGCAGCGTTACACACGGTGACATGGGACTAGCGGGAGGTGTGCAGTTCTTC,CSVTHGDMGLAGGVQFF,TRBV29-1,TRBD2,.,TRBJ2-1
TGTGCCAGCAGCACCACCCGGGAGGCCGAGCAGTTCTTC,CASSTTREAEQFF,TRBV11-1,TRBD2,medium-sized,TRBJ2-1
TGTGCCAGCAGTGGAATCAGAGCAGATGTGCAGTATTTT,CASSGIRADVQYF,TRBV6-1,.,.,TRBJ2-3